This T cell receptor (beta chain) appears in the sequencing data of a study of graft-versus-host responses after intestinal transplantation listed by TCRdb under 2021. Looking at the study overall: The transplants that recipients received were multivisceral, liver-intestinal, or isolated intestinal. Of the 20 to 25 intestinal transplant recipients enrolled in the cohort, one of whom was a retransplant, a few patients without pretransplant specimens were excluded. To identify alloreactive clones, pre-transplant mixed lymphocyte reaction products were sequenced and then compared with unstimulated pre-transplant donor and recipient T cells. A peak of at least 4% donor T cells among recipient peripheral blood mononuclear cells was the definition used for donor T cell macrochimerism. Every recipient was given anti-thymocyte globulin induction, then maintenance tacrolimus and steroids for around three years. Bulk TCR-beta CDR3 sequencing was used to track graft-versus-host and host-versus-graft alloreactive T cell clones in the graft, circulation and bone marrow after intestinal transplantation. Rather than being sequenced by the commercial service, samples from a few later patients were sequenced in-house on an Illumina MiSeq and processed with MiXCR. Paper-wide results and their limitations: GvH clones were found in recipient bone marrow, and some of the GvH clones appeared earlier in ileal mucosa or blood, which is consistent with an intestinal mucosal origin. Patients with donor T cell macrochimerism had high GvH to HvG T cell clonal ratios in their allografts. Early after transplant, declines in HvG clones were associated with peak levels of circulating GvH clones. The relatively low number and heterogeneity of intestinal transplant patients limited the conclusions.

The V end gives up 6 bases and the J end 2 bases, leaving 17 bases in the junction not matched to a gene. Taken from cysteine to phenylalanine, the CDR3 has 18 residues. Just CDR3 DNA is preserved here, 54 bases in frame from base 1. CDR1 and CDR2, looked up from the germline V gene, are SGHRS and YFSETQ. This sample's time point label indicates: cells obtained before transplantation from donor or recipient. Mixed lymphocyte reactions plated some 200,000 CFSE-labeled pre-transplant responders with some 200,000 irradiated violet-dye-labeled stimulators and were cultured for five to seven days. After the mixed lymphocyte reaction, proliferating CD3+CD4+CFSE-low and CD3+CD8+CFSE-low responder cells were FACS-sorted on a BD Influx sorter. Receptor libraries were prepared by the immunoSEQ multiplex PCR assay. For most patients, genomic DNA was isolated with the Qiagen DNeasy Blood and Tissue Kit and shipped frozen to Adaptive Biotechnologies for TCR sequencing. For most patients, high-throughput TCR-beta CDR3 sequencing of genomic DNA was performed by Adaptive Biotechnologies. The paper's processing steps were these. TCR sequencing data for 18 patients were retrieved from Adaptive's ImmunoSEQ software; three other patients were processed with MiXCR and VDJtools. CD4 versus CD8 sorting errors were corrected by removing sequences found in both subsets at a frequency ratio below 5:1. Because the origin of CDR3 nucleotide sequences shared between donor and recipient could not be assigned, those sequences were removed. To count as alloreactive, a clone needed at least 2-fold expansion over unstimulated cells and a minimum CFSE-low frequency of 0.002% (template counts) or 0.001% (read counts). Mappable clones were those detected in sequenced pre-transplant spleen, lymph node, or MLR CFSE-low populations of the donor or recipient. Cumulative frequency of alloreactive clones was calculated as a percentage of all sequences weighted by copy number. Drawn from immuneACCESS, this table holds only the in-frame rearrangements with V and J called that TCRdb kept. Clones are partly lost; checked studies trace under half to an unresolved V gene and leave the rest unexplained. V and J calls plus clone size are reproduced from that table; the DNA served to infer D and trimming. For this sample there are thousands of clones; around a third appear just once. Of the sample, roughly 33% is held by the ten largest clones.

This clone was detected a few times. Base qualities are not recorded, but no much larger clone differs from it by a single base. The input for sequencing was alloreactive CD8+ T cells from a mixed lymphocyte reaction culture, taken before intestinal transplant. The sample's cell subset or site label, in plain terms: CFSE-low proliferating T cells sorted from roughly 6-day pre-transplant mixed lymphocyte reaction (GvH or HvG direction). The V and J genes are TRBV5-1 and TRBJ1-5; 7 bases in the middle match TRBD1. This TCR came from a human patient who received an intestinal transplant. The bases are TGCGCCAGCACCCGAGCTCCGGGACAGCTTTTGGGCAATCAGCCCCAGCATTTT. The resulting protein is CASTRAPGQLLGNQPQHF.